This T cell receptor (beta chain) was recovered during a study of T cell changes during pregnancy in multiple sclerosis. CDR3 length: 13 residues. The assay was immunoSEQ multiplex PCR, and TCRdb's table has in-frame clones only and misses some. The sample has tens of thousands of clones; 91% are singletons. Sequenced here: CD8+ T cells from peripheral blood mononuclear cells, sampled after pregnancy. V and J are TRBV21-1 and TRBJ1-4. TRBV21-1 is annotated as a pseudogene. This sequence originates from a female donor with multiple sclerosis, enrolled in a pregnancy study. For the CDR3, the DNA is TGTGCCAGCAGCAAGAGGATCGGGCGAGGGTTGTTTTTT. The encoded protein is CASSKRIGRGLFF.